What follows are 29 T cell receptor beta chains derived from one specimen sequenced in a study of tumor-infiltrating lymphocytes in primary liver carcinoma. A primer matching the constant region was used to make TCR beta cDNA from around 550 ng of total RNA. Library construction for TCR beta comprised three nested multiplex PCR rounds performed with slightly modified ARM-PCR. Forward primers for TRBV1-TRBV30 and a C-beta reverse primer served the first two PCR rounds, at around 9 cycles each. TCRdb itself ran the multiplex PCR reads through MiXCR, one entry per CDR3 protein. The repertoire consists of around 60,000 distinct CDR3 sequences, with about 71% occurring once and the leading ten covering 30% to 40%. RNA and DNA were co-extracted from 20-30 mg of unsorted bulk tissue. Material for sequencing was liver tumor tissue from sampling region 4. Described subset: tumor region T4, right-lateral pole. All receptors derive from a man in his forties with primary liver carcinoma and hepatitis B virus infection.

With respect to this clonotype: One end of the junction varies from germline; a read error may be responsible. The chain joins TRBV14 to TRBJ2-1, with TRBD2 matching over 8 bases. The length of the CDR3 is 16 residues. The germline CDR1 and CDR2 sequences are SGHDN and FVKESK. This CDR3 reads CAGRSEKAGVKNEQFF. CDR3 DNA: TGTGCCGGCAGGAGTGAAAAAGCGGGAGTGAAAAATGAGCAGTTCTTC.

Worth noting for this clonotype: This sequence may be a read error, since a much larger clone differs from it by one base. This chain links TRBV11-2 with TRBJ2-3; D may correspond to TRBD1 or TRBD2 (5 bases each). This CDR3 comprises 11 residues. V dropped 5 bases and J dropped 9 bases, with 9 bases sitting between them. The germline gives CDR1 SGHAT, CDR2 FQNNGV. CDR3 sequence: CASSTGRTQYF. The CDR3 coding sequence is TGTGCCAGCAGCACGGGACGGACGCAGTATTTT. Looking up the rest from reference TRBV11-2 and TRBJ2-3 gives the full variable domain: EAGVAQSPRYKIIEKRQSVAFWCNPISGHATLYWYQQILGQGPKLLIQFQNNGVVDDSQLPKDRFSAERLKGVDSTLKIQPAKLEDSAVYLCASSTGRTQYFGPGTRLTVL.

Notes on this clonotype: A junction boundary mismatches the germline segment, possibly from a read error. The chain is built from TRBV11-3 and TRBJ2-7; D gene uncertain. This CDR3 contains 15 residues. The germline V gene has CDR1 SGHNT and CDR2 YENEEA. The CDR3: CASSLGFVQFYELYF. In nucleotides, the CDR3 is TGTGCCAGCAGCTTAGGGTTCGTACAATTCTACGAGCTGTACTTC.

The chain recombines TRBV5-6 with TRBJ2-1; 7 nucleotides align to TRBD2. Germline V CDR1 and CDR2: SGHDT, YYEEEE. This CDR3 region has 17 residues. CDR3 amino acids: CVISLVASGRTYNEQFF. CDR3 coding DNA: TGTGTCATCAGCTTGGTGGCTAGCGGCAGAACCTACAATGAGCAGTTCTTC.

V gene TRBV12-3 or TRBV12-4 combines with J gene TRBJ2-1, with 8 bases aligning to TRBD2. This CDR3 has 15 residues. Losses at the gene ends were 5 bases for V and 7 bases for J; bases not matched to a gene: 10. As DNA, the CDR3 is TGTGCCAGCAGTCTCACGGGAGGGCCCGGAAATGAGCAGTTCTTC. Translation: CASSLTGGPGNEQFF.

Worth noting for this clonotype: The missing conserved phenylalanine or tryptophan at the end of this CDR3 makes a read error likely. This chain joins TRBV4-3 and TRBJ1-6; D is perhaps TRBD1 (6 bases). This CDR3 has 14 amino acids. V shed 8 bases and J shed 8 bases, with 16 bases lying between them. Per germline, CDR1 LGHNA and CDR2 YSLEER. The CDR3 DNA is TGCGCCAGCCGCCTGGACAAGGGGGATTCACCCCTCCACTAT. Translation: CASRLDKGDSPLHY.

Worth noting for this clonotype: An end of the junction does not agree with germline; a read error may underlie this. V gene TRBV6-1 combines with J gene TRBJ1-3; D ambiguous. This CDR3 is built from 15 residues. Germline V gene sequence: CDR1 MNHNS, CDR2 SASEGT. The CDR3 here is CAGTLLESSGNTIYF. CDR3 bases: TGTGCCGGCACCTTGCTGGAGAGCTCTGGTAACACCATATATTTT.

Of note for this clonotype: A much more abundant neighbour one base away suggests this may be a read error. The J gene is TRBJ2-7, the V gene TRBV28; 7 positions agree with TRBD2. J lost 3 bases, V lost 5 bases, and 13 bases had no gene match. This CDR3 has 16 residues. Germline V gene lookup returns CDR1 MDHEN and CDR2 SYDVKM. CDR3 region: CASSNPLLAVYYEQYF. CDR3 nucleotides: TGTGCCAGCAGTAACCCACTTCTAGCGGTGTACTACGAGCAGTACTTC.

In DNA form, the CDR3 reads TGCAGCGTCGCTGAAGTGGACGGACGTAGCACAGATACGCAGTATTTT. Translating it yields CSVAEVDGRSTDTQYF. The V call is TRBV29-1, the J call TRBJ2-3; no clear D gene. Looked up from germline, CDR1 is SQVTM and CDR2 is ANQGSEA. The CDR3 is 16 amino acids. The V end was cut by 6 bases, the J end by 0 bases, with 19 bases between.

A note on this clonotype: A junction end diverges from the germline sequence, so it may reflect a read error. J is TRBJ2-3 and V is TRBV11-2; the match to TRBD2 covers 8 bases. Germline values: CDR1 SGHAT, CDR2 FQNNGV. This CDR3 is built from 15 residues. CDR3 amino acids: CASRGTRGDTDTLYF. Written as DNA, the CDR3 is TGTGCCAGCAGAGGGACTAGAGGAGACACAGATACGCTGTATTTT.

The table lists this clonotype with a count of one. Compared with germline, one end of the junction differs, possibly owing to a read error. The V gene is TRBV11-1, the J gene TRBJ2-3; D tentatively fits TRBD1 or TRBD2 (5 bases each). The CDR3 extends over 19 amino acids. Per germline, CDR1 SGHAT and CDR2 FQDESV (reference sequence). CDR3 amino acids: CAGSSGGSSVGARIDTQYF. The CDR3 DNA is TGTGCCGGCAGCTCTGGGGGAAGCTCCGTTGGAGCCCGCATAGATACGCAGTATTTT.

With respect to this clonotype: No conserved phenylalanine or tryptophan ends this CDR3, so it is likely a read error. The chain carries TRBV6-6 and TRBJ1-6, with 9 bases fitting TRBD1. This CDR3 has 15 amino acids. The germline gives CDR1 MNHNY, CDR2 SVGAGI (reference sequence). With 5 bases clipped from V and 7 bases from J, the junction kept 6 bases outside the gene matches. Here the CDR3 reads CASSLGTGSNSPLHS. In DNA form, the CDR3 reads TGTGCCAGCAGTCTAGGGACAGGGAGCAATTCACCCCTCCACTCT.

A note on this clonotype: A read error may produce the germline difference seen at one junction end. The rearrangement uses TRBV6-1 and TRBJ2-7, with 8 nucleotides matching TRBD2. This CDR3 region has 15 residues. Germline V gene data show CDR1 as MNHNS and CDR2 as SASEGT. CDR3 residues: CACSEAAGGSYEQYF. The CDR3 nucleotides read TGTGCCTGCAGTGAAGCGGCGGGAGGCAGCTACGAGCAGTACTTC.

In regard to this clonotype: An end of the junction differs from the germline gene, which may be a read error. This chain links TRBV29-1 with TRBJ2-7; D is ambiguous. The germline gives CDR1 SQVTM, CDR2 ANQGSEA. This CDR3 comprises 12 residues. As DNA, the CDR3 is TGCAGCGTTAGGGCGAGAAGTTCAGAGCAATACTTC. Translated: CSVRARSSEQYF.

With respect to this clonotype: One end of the junction varies from germline; a read error may be responsible. V and J are TRBV7-8 and TRBJ2-2; D is unresolved. This CDR3 region has 16 residues. The germline V gene encodes CDR1 SGHVS and CDR2 FQNEAQ. CDR3 amino acids: CAGSLARGANTGELFF. The CDR3 region has the DNA TGTGCCGGCAGCTTAGCAAGAGGCGCGAACACCGGGGAGCTGTTTTTT.

With regard to this clonotype: A much larger clone is a single base away; this may be a read error. CDR3 protein: CASRGGTQPYSEQFF. CDR3 DNA: TGCGCCAGCAGGGGGGGGACTCAGCCCTACAGTGAGCAGTTCTTC. The chain joins TRBV5-1 to TRBJ2-1, with 7 bases lining up with TRBD2. The germline gives CDR1 SGHRS, CDR2 YFSETQ. This CDR3 has 15 amino acids.

Comments on this clonotype: At one boundary the junction diverges from the germline segment, which might be a read error. The rearrangement links TRBV11-2 to TRBJ1-2, with a possible D match to TRBD1 (5 bases). CDR1 and CDR2 from the germline V gene are SGHAT and FQNNGV. The CDR3 is 13 amino acids. CDR3 sequence reads: CASNEQQAYGYTF. The CDR3 DNA sequence: TGTGCCAGCAACGAGCAACAGGCCTATGGTTACACCTTC.

Comment on this clonotype: This may stem from a read error, because a much larger clone lies one nucleotide away. V and J are TRBV28 and TRBJ2-1; D call uncertain. The CDR3 runs to 15 residues. Germline CDR1 reads MDHEN; CDR2 reads SYDVKM. CDR3 sequence reads: CAGSLIAGGYNEQFF. CDR3 DNA: TGTGCCGGCAGTTTAATAGCTGGCGGCTACAATGAGCAGTTCTTC. Together with reference TRBV28 and TRBJ2-1, the CDR3 gives the full variable domain: DVKVTQSSRYLVKRTGEKVFLECVQDMDHENMFWYRQDPGLGLRLIYFSYDVKMKEKGDIPEGYSVSREKKERFSLILESASTNQTSMYLCAGSLIAGGYNEQFFGPGTRLTVL.

A word on this clonotype: No conserved phenylalanine or tryptophan is present at the end of the CDR3, so a read error is the likely explanation. The CDR3 sequence is CASGKTGSSYEQYL. CDR3 DNA: TGTGCCAGCGGAAAGACAGGTTCCAGCTACGAGCAGTACCTC. This chain joins TRBV6-6 and TRBJ2-7; D is possibly TRBD1 (6 bases). Between the trimmed V and J ends, which lost 8 bases and 3 bases, there was a span of 17 bases. The CDR3 has 14 amino acids. Germline V CDR1 and CDR2: MNHNY, SVGAGI (reference sequence).

Worth noting for this clonotype: Sequence at one end of the junction differs from germline and may be a read error. V and J are TRBV11-2 and TRBJ2-1, with unresolved D. This CDR3 comprises 14 residues. From germline, CDR1 is SGHAT and CDR2 FQNNGV. The CDR3: CVSSLYQLVSDQFF. For the CDR3, the DNA is TGTGTCAGCAGCTTATATCAGCTAGTTAGTGACCAGTTCTTC.

This chain joins TRBV23-1 and TRBJ2-4; the D is unclear. TRBV23-1 is an ORF; its function is uncertain. The CDR3 length is 16 residues. Trimming removed 0 bases at V and 0 bases at J, with 9 bases between. CDR3 in DNA: TGCGCCAGCAGTCAATCGATTAGTGGAGCCAAAAACATTCAGTACTTC. This encodes CASSQSISGAKNIQYF.

As for this clonotype: The CDR3 does not close with the conserved phenylalanine or tryptophan, likely indicating a read error. The chain has TRBV10-3 and TRBJ2-7; TRBD2 aligns across 9 bases. The CDR3 loop spans 19 amino acids. V was clipped by 7 bases and J by 0 bases; unmatched bases: 19. Germline lookup yields CDR1 ENHRY and CDR2 SYGVKD. For the CDR3, the DNA is TGTGCCATCACCAAACGATCGGGGCCAGCGGGAGGATTCTCCTACGAGCAGTACTTG. It yields the protein CAITKRSGPAGGFSYEQYL.

In the case of this clonotype: Relative to the germline gene, one junction end is altered; a read error may explain this. This chain uses TRBV29-1 with TRBJ1-2; possibly TRBD1 for D (6 bases). Germline V lookup: CDR1 SQVTM, CDR2 ANQGSEA. The CDR3 loop spans 14 amino acids. The DNA for the CDR3 is TGCAGCGTCAAGTTTGGACAGTCGATCTGTGGCGACCCCTTC. Translated: CSVKFGQSICGDPF.

Concerning this clonotype itself: No conserved phenylalanine or tryptophan ends this CDR3, so it is likely a read error. This rearrangement joins TRBV14 to TRBJ2-1; D gene unclear. There are 16 residues in the CDR3. Trimming removed 6 bases at V and 5 bases at J, with 20 bases between. Germline CDR1 reads SGHDN; CDR2 reads FVKESK. The CDR3 coding sequence is TGTGCCAGCAGTGCCGTAGCAGGACGAGTAAACAATGAGCAGTTCTCC. This translates into CASSAVAGRVNNEQFS.

This clonotype was recorded only once. Mismatch with germline at one junction end may stem from a read error. The chain recombines TRBV29-1 with TRBJ1-1; D is perhaps TRBD1 (5 bases). This CDR3 contains 15 residues. In germline, CDR1 is SQVTM, CDR2 ANQGSEA. In nucleotides, the CDR3 is TGTAGCGCCAGTGTAGGGTGGGGGATGAACACTGAAGCTTTCTTT. As protein: CSASVGWGMNTEAFF.

This clonotype has just a few counts. The chain couples TRBV6-1 to TRBJ2-1; 10 bases are shared with TRBD1. CDR3 length equals 15 residues. The ends lost 3 bases at V and 6 bases at J; junction bases unmatched: 5. The V gene's germline CDR1 is MNHNS and CDR2 SASEGT. CDR3 nucleotides: TGTGCCAGCAGTGAGGGGACAGGGGAATCCAATGAGCAGTTCTTC. Amino acids: CASSEGTGESNEQFF.

J is TRBJ2-1 and V is TRBV4-3; D call uncertain. The CDR3 runs to 13 residues. V was cut by 1 base and J by 8 bases, with 9 bases left in between. Germline V CDR1 and CDR2: LGHNA, YSLEER. The CDR3 DNA reads as TGCGCCAGCAGCCAAGCAGGTTACTATGAGCAGTTCTTC. As protein: CASSQAGYYEQFF.

This clonotype has just a few counts. The V gene is TRBV6-2 or TRBV6-3, the J gene TRBJ1-1; unclear D gene. Germline values: CDR1 MNHEY, CDR2 SVGEGT. Between the trimmed V and J ends, which lost 2 bases and 11 bases, there was a span of 18 bases. This CDR3 region has 14 residues. CDR3 DNA sequence: TGTGCCAGCAGTTACCCCTGGGTGACCCCGACGGCTTTCTTT. Its protein is CASSYPWVTPTAFF.

Remarks on this clonotype: The CDR3 ends on some other residue instead of the conserved phenylalanine or tryptophan, so this is likely a read error. The chain couples TRBV19 to TRBJ2-1, with 10 bases identical to TRBD1. CDR1 and CDR2 from the germline V gene are LNHDA and SQIVND (reference sequence). The length of the CDR3 is 15 residues. The V and J ends lost 4 bases and 5 bases, in that order; junction bases with no gene match: 5. The CDR3 reads CASSTTGTGDNEQFL. CDR3 nucleotides: TGTGCCAGTAGTACCACCGGGACAGGGGACAATGAGCAGTTCCTC.